Included here is one T cell receptor beta chain sequence, with context. This clone is labeled medium-sized (0.01 to 0.1%). Its recognized antigen is unknown. No base quality information exists; no much larger clone differs at one position. The entire amount of isolated RNA was reverse transcribed using the High Capacity cDNA Reverse Transcription Kit, so the sequenced TCRB transcripts were expressed ones. Deep immunoSEQ sequencing was applied to naive, central memory and regulatory T cell samples, giving an average of roughly 3.5 million total reads per sample. Sorted cells were lysed in RLT buffer, and RNA was extracted using DNase-treated RNeasy Micro or Mini kits according to cell number. To prevent cross-contamination, each cell subset was processed individually, whereas patient and healthy donor samples were processed jointly. Using the immunoSEQ multiplex PCR, TCRB sequences were amplified from cDNA into 87-bp fragments spanning the CDR3 region. Sequencing of the amplicons was done on the Illumina HiSeq platform. The study's own analysis went as follows. Synthetic template baselines were used to correct PCR bias computationally, reads within Hamming distance 2 were collapsed together, and singletons that could not be merged were discarded. By aligning reads against IMGT, V, D and J genes, CDR3 length, and insertions or deletions at six rearrangement sites were assigned. Within each subset, clonotype counts were normalized to sorted cell number, and only after that were true diversity and Gini coefficients computed with the tcR R package. The overlap coefficient, calculated on TCRB nucleotide sequences, was used to quantify repertoire sharing. What TCRdb holds here is the immuneACCESS table cut down to in-frame rearrangements. Part of the clones is not present; checked against another copy, under half of the missing clones reflect an unresolved V gene, and the others are unexplained. The D gene and trimming were derived from the DNA, and the V and J assignments and clone size from that table. Recorded for this sample are some 150,000 clones; around 10% of them occurred a single time. The ten largest clones represent roughly 2% of the sample.

This entry comes from a study of beta chain features in type 1 diabetes (dated by TCRdb to 2017 to 2018). Regarding the complete study: Mean age, gender distribution, total cell number and subset yield did not differ between patients and healthy donors. A total of roughly 98,000,000 sorted cells were examined across all samples, and RNA yield correlated strongly with the number of cells per subset. In the study, recently diagnosed type 1 diabetes patients and matched healthy donors were compared on the TCRB repertoires of their sorted circulating CD4+ T cell subsets. Whereas all 28 donors provided naive and central memory subsets, regulatory and stem cell-like memory subsets were isolated from just 8 patients and about 8 healthy donors.

Study-wide findings and limitations: Naive, central memory and regulatory TCRB repertoires appeared more similar among patients than among healthy donors. Sequencing cDNA rather than genomic DNA could over-represent highly expressing activated cells, although activation and CD3 levels did not differ between groups. PCR might favor shorter templates, but patient and control samples were amplified and corrected together, so any skew would affect both groups equally. In all four CD4+ subsets, TCRB CDR3 length was moderately but significantly shorter in type 1 diabetes patients. Because the HLA sub-analyses included only small numbers of individuals, any influence of HLA type on TCRB rearrangement was left unresolved. At VDJ recombination sites, type 1 diabetes patients had fewer insertions and more deleted nucleotides, which implies abnormalities in thymic rearrangement.

From each donor, a single peripheral blood sample of about 120 mL on average was drawn into heparinised tubes. A BD FACSAria II and a panel including CD45RO, CCR7, CD25, CD127, CD95 and CD27 were used to sort naive, central memory, regulatory and stem cell-like memory CD4+ T cells. A purity above 98% was achieved for all sorted populations. PBMCs were separated immediately by Lymphoprep density gradient centrifugation and were stained directly, without being cultured. So that batch effects would be minimized, each experiment stained and sorted samples in pairs, pairing one healthy donor with one patient. What was sequenced was central memory CD4+ T cells from blood. The clonotype was recovered from a man between 18 and 29 years old in good health.

The DNA sequence is as follows: TGTGCCAGCAGCCAAGATCAGGGTAGCTCCTATAATTCACCCCTCCACTTT. Its coded protein is CASSQDQGSSYNSPLHF. The V and J segments used are TRBV14 and TRBJ1-6; the D segment could be TRBD1, given 5 matching bases. The CDR3 runs 17 amino acids, cysteine and phenylalanine included. The only DNA kept is the CDR3, 51 bases in frame from the first base. CDR1 is given as SGHDN and CDR2 as FVKESK, both from the germline V gene. V is pared back by 0 bases and J by 0 bases, with 9 bases lying between the germline termini.